The rows below give T cell receptor beta chains drawn from one sample of a study of blood T cell repertoires in COVID-19. Clones were sequenced by immunoSEQ multiplex PCR, and TCRdb holds only the in-frame ones, with some missing. The sample consists of 29,000 or so clones, about 89% of them appearing once. What was sequenced was peripheral blood. The receptor set was obtained from a human donor in a cohort sampled during active COVID-19. Each CDR3 is given with its conserved first and last residue. The D gene is left open where the match is weak. Clone size is not always given. Where it is, it says once, few, many or a class for expanded clones.

J gene,V gene,clone size,D gene,CDR3 protein,CDR3 DNA
TRBJ2-3,TRBV4-1,once,TRBD2,CASSLLAGGPGRGADTQYF,TGCGCCAGCAGCCTACTAGCGGGGGGGCCAGGCCGCGGGGCAGATACGCAGTATTTT
TRBJ1-1,TRBV11-2,few,.,CASSLSQLNTEAFF,TGTGCCAGCAGCTTGAGCCAATTGAACACTGAAGCTTTCTTT
TRBJ2-5,TRBV6-2/TRBV6-3,.,.,CASSYEGYQETQYF,TGTGCCAGCAGTTATGAGGGATACCAAGAGACCCAGTACTTC
TRBJ1-5,TRBV11-1,.,.,CASSLGAGQPQHF,TGTGCCAGCAGCTTAGGTGCAGGTCAGCCCCAGCATTTT
TRBJ2-5,TRBV4-1,.,TRBD2,CASSPDRGLAQVGTQYF,TGCGCCAGCAGCCCCGACCGGGGACTAGCCCAGGTGGGGACCCAGTACTTC
TRBJ2-5,TRBV10-3,.,.,CAISDGTRQETQYF,TGTGCCATCAGTGATGGGACACGACAAGAGACCCAGTACTTC
TRBJ2-1,TRBV5-1,.,TRBD1,CASSWGQNNEQFF,TGCGCCAGCAGCTGGGGACAGAACAATGAGCAGTTCTTC
TRBJ1-1,TRBV30,.,.,CAWSQTAGRRNTEAFF,TGTGCCTGGAGCCAAACGGCGGGACGGAGGAACACTGAAGCTTTCTTT
TRBJ2-1,TRBV5-4,.,TRBD1,CASRRQGAQEQFF,TGTGCCAGCAGACGACAGGGGGCGCAGGAGCAGTTCTTC
TRBJ1-2,TRBV4-2,.,.,CASSQDNGINYGYTF,TGTGCCAGCAGCCAAGATAATGGCATAAACTATGGCTACACCTTC
TRBJ2-7,TRBV7-9,.,.,CASSSRIYEQYF,TGTGCCAGCAGCTCCAGAATCTACGAGCAGTACTTC
TRBJ1-2,TRBV9,.,TRBD1,CASSVDVQGIVGYTF,TGTGCCAGCAGCGTAGACGTACAGGGGATAGTTGGCTACACCTTC
TRBJ2-7,TRBV19,.,.,CASRRGRGSPYEQYF,TGTGCCAGCAGACGGGGTCGGGGAAGCCCCTACGAGCAGTACTTC
TRBJ2-1,TRBV7-2,.,TRBD2,CASSLDPGLAREQFF,TGTGCCAGCAGCTTAGACCCGGGACTAGCTAGGGAGCAGTTCTTC
TRBJ2-7,TRBV7-9,.,TRBD1,CASSRTGGMYEQYF,TGTGCCAGCAGCCGGACAGGGGGCATGTACGAGCAGTACTTC
TRBJ2-5,TRBV11-1,.,TRBD2,CASSLSRGVGETQYF,TGTGCCAGCAGCTTAAGTCGGGGGGTCGGGGAGACCCAGTACTTC
TRBJ2-5,TRBV27,.,TRBD2,CASSRTSGEFETQYF,TGTGCCAGCAGCCGGACTAGCGGGGAATTTGAGACCCAGTACTTC
TRBJ2-7,TRBV6-1,.,TRBD1,CASSEAPGQRYEQYF,TGTGCCAGCAGTGAAGCTCCGGGACAGCGCTACGAGCAGTACTTC
TRBJ1-1,TRBV11-2,once,.,CASSFLDSPLNTEAFF,TGTGCCAGCAGCTTCTTGGACAGCCCTCTAAACACTGAAGCTTTCTTT
TRBJ2-7,TRBV19,.,TRBD1,CASAEQGMASEQYF,TGTGCCAGTGCGGAACAGGGGATGGCGTCCGAGCAGTACTTC
TRBJ2-3,TRBV7-6,.,TRBD2,CASSPRTSGGLQDTQYF,TGTGCCAGCAGCCCGAGGACTAGCGGGGGGCTTCAGGATACGCAGTATTTT
TRBJ2-1,TRBV3-1/TRBV3-2,.,.,CASSQESRSSYNEQFF,TGTGCCAGCAGCCAAGAATCCAGAAGCTCCTACAATGAGCAGTTCTTC
TRBJ2-7,TRBV24-1,few,TRBD1,CATSENQGAFDRQYF,TGTGCCACCAGTGAGAACCAGGGGGCTTTTGATCGGCAGTACTTC
TRBJ2-5,TRBV30,.,.,CAWIGRVLGTQYF,TGTGCCTGGATAGGCCGGGTCCTTGGGACCCAGTACTTC
TRBJ2-3,TRBV14,.,TRBD1,CASSRTGAGTQYF,TGTGCCAGCAGCCGGACAGGGGCCGGTACGCAGTATTTT
TRBJ1-2,TRBV3-1/TRBV3-2,.,.,CASSQVSNYGYTF,TGTGCCAGCAGCCAAGTTTCGAACTATGGCTACACCTTC
TRBJ2-7,TRBV5-1,.,TRBD1,CASSWRGTGVDYEQYF,TGCGCCAGCAGCTGGAGAGGGACAGGGGTCGACTACGAGCAGTACTTC
TRBJ2-7,TRBV28,.,TRBD2,CASSLLRGGSLEQYF,TGTGCCAGCAGTTTATTGCGGGGGGGGTCGCTCGAGCAGTACTTC
TRBJ2-1,TRBV7-2,.,TRBD2,CASSLSSGGEEQFF,TGTGCCAGCAGCTTATCTAGCGGGGGGGAGGAGCAGTTCTTC
TRBJ1-4,TRBV11-2,.,TRBD1,CASSPNRGREKLFF,TGTGCCAGCAGCCCCAACAGGGGGCGAGAAAAACTGTTTTTT
TRBJ2-2,TRBV11-2,.,TRBD1,CASSQGGQGINTGELFF,TGTGCCAGCAGCCAGGGGGGACAGGGAATAAACACCGGGGAGCTGTTTTTT
TRBJ2-7,TRBV6-5,.,.,CASSSLGAAYEQYF,TGTGCCAGCAGCTCCCTTGGGGCTGCCTACGAGCAGTACTTC
TRBJ2-2,TRBV9,.,.,CASSVAPTSGGELFF,TGTGCCAGCAGCGTAGCCCCTACCTCCGGCGGGGAGCTGTTTTTT
TRBJ2-1,TRBV27,.,.,CASSSGGLSYNEQFF,TGTGCCAGCAGTTCAGGCGGACTTTCATACAATGAGCAGTTCTTC
TRBJ2-3,TRBV5-8,.,.,CASSSSRGTDTQYF,TGTGCCAGCAGCTCCTCGCGGGGCACAGATACGCAGTATTTT
TRBJ1-2,TRBV19,few,TRBD1,CASGQGQVLGYTF,TGTGCCAGTGGACAGGGCCAAGTTCTTGGCTACACCTTC
TRBJ2-3,TRBV19,once,TRBD2,CASSILKAGGTDTQYF,TGTGCCAGTAGTATTTTAAAAGCGGGGGGCACAGATACGCAGTATTTT
TRBJ2-2,TRBV4-1,.,TRBD1,CASRTGLNTGELFF,TGCGCCAGTCGGACAGGGTTAAACACCGGGGAGCTGTTTTTT
TRBJ2-1,TRBV3-1/TRBV3-2,.,TRBD2,CASSQVLAGRGDNEQFF,TGTGCCAGCAGCCAAGTCCTAGCGGGGCGGGGGGACAATGAGCAGTTCTTC
TRBJ1-5,TRBV19,.,.,CASSLRDNQPQHF,TGTGCCAGTAGCCTCCGGGACAATCAGCCCCAGCATTTT
TRBJ1-1,TRBV6-5,.,TRBD1,CASSRQGAGTEAFF,TGTGCCAGCAGTCGGCAGGGGGCGGGCACTGAAGCTTTCTTT
TRBJ1-5,TRBV30,.,.,CAGDRGGNQPQHF,TGTGCCGGTGATAGAGGGGGAAATCAGCCCCAGCATTTT
TRBJ2-5,TRBV6-5,.,.,CASSHTTTETQYF,TGTGCCAGCAGCCACACAACAACGGAGACCCAGTACTTC
TRBJ2-5,TRBV25-1,.,.,CASSWGGMETQYF,TGTGCCAGCTCTTGGGGGGGCATGGAGACCCAGTACTTC
TRBJ2-3,TRBV3-1/TRBV3-2,.,TRBD2,CASSQDPAGADTQYF,TGTGCCAGCAGCCAAGATCCAGCGGGGGCAGATACGCAGTATTTT
TRBJ2-7,TRBV28,.,.,CASSLQGGDEQYF,TGTGCCAGCAGTTTACAGGGCGGCGACGAGCAGTACTTC
TRBJ2-1,TRBV28,.,.,CASSSTYNEQFF,TGTGCCAGCAGTTCCACCTACAATGAGCAGTTCTTC
TRBJ1-5,TRBV7-3,.,.,CASSLTDSQPQHF,TGTGCCAGCAGCTTAACCGACAGTCAGCCCCAGCATTTT
TRBJ1-6,TRBV14,once,.,CASSQVWQYNSPLHF,TGTGCCAGCAGCCAAGTTTGGCAGTATAATTCACCCCTCCACTTT
TRBJ1-6,TRBV6-8,.,.,CASSYSTVPNLYNSPLHF,TGTGCCAGCAGTTACTCTACAGTGCCGAATTTGTATAATTCACCCCTCCACTTT